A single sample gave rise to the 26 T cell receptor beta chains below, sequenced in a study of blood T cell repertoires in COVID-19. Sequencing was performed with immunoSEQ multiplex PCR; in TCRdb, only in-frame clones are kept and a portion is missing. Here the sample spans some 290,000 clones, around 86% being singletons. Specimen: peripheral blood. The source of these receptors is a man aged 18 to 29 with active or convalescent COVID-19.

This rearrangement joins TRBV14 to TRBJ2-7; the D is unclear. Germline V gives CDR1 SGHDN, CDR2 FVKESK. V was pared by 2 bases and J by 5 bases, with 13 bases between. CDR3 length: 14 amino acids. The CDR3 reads CASSQPPREDEQYF. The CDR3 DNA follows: TGTGCCAGCAGCCAACCCCCCAGAGAGGACGAGCAGTACTTC.

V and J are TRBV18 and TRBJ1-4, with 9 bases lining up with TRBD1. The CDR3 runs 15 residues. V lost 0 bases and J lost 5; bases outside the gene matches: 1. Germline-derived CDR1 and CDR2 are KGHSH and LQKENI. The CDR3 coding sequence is TGTGCCAGCTCACCACCGGGACAGGGAAATGAAAAACTGTTTTTT. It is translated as CASSPPGQGNEKLFF.

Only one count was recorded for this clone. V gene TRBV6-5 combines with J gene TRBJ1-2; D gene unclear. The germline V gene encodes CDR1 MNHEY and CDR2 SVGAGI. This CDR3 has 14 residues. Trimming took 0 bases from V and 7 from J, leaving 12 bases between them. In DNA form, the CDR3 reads TGTGCCAGCAGTTACTCGTCGGGGTTCGGTGGCTACACCTTC. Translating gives CASSYSSGFGGYTF.

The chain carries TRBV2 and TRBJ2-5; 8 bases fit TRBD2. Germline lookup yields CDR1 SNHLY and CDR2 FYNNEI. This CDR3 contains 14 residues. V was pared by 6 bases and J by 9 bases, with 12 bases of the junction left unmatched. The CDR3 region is CASRRTSTALSQYF. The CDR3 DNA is TGTGCCAGCAGGAGGACTAGCACGGCCTTGTCCCAGTACTTC.

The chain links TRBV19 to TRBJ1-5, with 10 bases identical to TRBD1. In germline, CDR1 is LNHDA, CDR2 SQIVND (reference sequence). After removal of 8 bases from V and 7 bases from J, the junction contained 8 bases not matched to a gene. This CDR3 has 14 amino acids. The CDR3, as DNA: TGTGCCAGTCGCGACAGGGGGCGCGGGCAGCCCCAGCATTTT. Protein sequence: CASRDRGRGQPQHF.

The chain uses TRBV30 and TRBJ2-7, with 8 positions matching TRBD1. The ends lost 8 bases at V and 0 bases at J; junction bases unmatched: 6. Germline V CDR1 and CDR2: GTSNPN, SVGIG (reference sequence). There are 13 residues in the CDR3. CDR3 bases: TGTGCCGCAACGACAGGGGACTCCTACGAGCAGTACTTC. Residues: CAATTGDSYEQYF.

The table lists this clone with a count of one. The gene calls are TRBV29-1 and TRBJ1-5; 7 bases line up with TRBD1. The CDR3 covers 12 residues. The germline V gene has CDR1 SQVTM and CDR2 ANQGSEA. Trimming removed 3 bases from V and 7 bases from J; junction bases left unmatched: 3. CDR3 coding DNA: TGCAGCGTTGAGACAGGGCTCCAGCCCCAGCATTTT. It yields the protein CSVETGLQPQHF. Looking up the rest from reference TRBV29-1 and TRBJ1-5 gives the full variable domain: SAVISQKPSRDICQRGTSLTIQCQVDSQVTMMFWYRQQPGQSLTLIATANQGSEATYESGFVIDKFPISRPNLTFSTLTVSNMSPEDSSIYLCSVETGLQPQHFGDGTRLSIL.

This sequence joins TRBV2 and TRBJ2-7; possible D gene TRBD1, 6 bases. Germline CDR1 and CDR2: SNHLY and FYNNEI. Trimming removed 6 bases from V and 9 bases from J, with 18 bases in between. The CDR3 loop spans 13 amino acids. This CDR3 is CASRAGTLLGQYF. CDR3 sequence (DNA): TGTGCCAGCAGAGCCGGGACATTGTTAGGGCAGTACTTC.

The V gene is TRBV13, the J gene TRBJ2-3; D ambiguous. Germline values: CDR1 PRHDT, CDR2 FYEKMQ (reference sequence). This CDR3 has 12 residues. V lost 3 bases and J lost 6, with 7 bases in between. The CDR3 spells CASSFLYDTQYF. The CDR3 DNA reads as TGTGCCAGCAGCTTTTTGTATGATACGCAGTATTTT.

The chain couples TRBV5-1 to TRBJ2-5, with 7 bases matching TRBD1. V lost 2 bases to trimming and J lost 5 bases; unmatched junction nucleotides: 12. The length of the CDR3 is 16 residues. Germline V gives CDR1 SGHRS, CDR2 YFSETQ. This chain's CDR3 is CASSLLGTDVAETQYF. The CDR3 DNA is TGCGCCAGCAGCTTACTAGGGACAGACGTGGCGGAGACCCAGTACTTC.

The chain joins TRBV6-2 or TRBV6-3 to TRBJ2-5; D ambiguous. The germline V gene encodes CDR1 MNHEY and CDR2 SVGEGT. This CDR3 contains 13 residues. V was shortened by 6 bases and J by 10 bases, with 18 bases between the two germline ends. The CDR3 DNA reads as TGTGCCAGCAGCTATCTGCACCTAAAGAACCAGTACTTC. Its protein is CASSYLHLKNQYF.

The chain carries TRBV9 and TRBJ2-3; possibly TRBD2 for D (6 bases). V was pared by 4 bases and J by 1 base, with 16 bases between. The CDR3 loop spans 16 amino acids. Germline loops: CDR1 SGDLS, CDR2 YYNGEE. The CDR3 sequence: CASSPREESGTDTQYF. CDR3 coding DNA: TGTGCCAGCAGCCCCAGGGAGGAGTCGGGCACAGATACGCAGTATTTT.

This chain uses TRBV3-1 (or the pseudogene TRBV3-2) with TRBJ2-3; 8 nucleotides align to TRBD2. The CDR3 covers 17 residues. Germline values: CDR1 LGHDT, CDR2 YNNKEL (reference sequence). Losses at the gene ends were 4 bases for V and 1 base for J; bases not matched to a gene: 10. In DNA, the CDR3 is TGTGCCAGCAGCCCCCGGTGGGACGGGGGGGGCACAGATACGCAGTATTTT. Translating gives CASSPRWDGGGTDTQYF.

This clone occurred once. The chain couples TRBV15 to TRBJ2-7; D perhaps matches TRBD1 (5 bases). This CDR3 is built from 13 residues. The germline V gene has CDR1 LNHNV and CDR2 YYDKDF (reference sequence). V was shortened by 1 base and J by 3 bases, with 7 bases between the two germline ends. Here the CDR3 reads CATSRGDSYEQYF. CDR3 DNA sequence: TGTGCCACCAGCAGAGGTGACAGCTACGAGCAGTACTTC.

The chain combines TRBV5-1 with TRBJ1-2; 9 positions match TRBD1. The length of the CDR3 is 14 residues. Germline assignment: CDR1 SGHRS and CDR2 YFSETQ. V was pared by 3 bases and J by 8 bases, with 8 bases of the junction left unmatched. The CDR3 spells CASSSRTGEGGYTF. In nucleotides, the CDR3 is TGCGCCAGCAGCTCCAGGACAGGGGAGGGCGGCTACACCTTC.

In nucleotides, the CDR3 is TGTGCCAGCTCACCTCAGGAATCGGCTGGCTACGAGCAGTACTTC. Translating gives CASSPQESAGYEQYF. The V gene is TRBV18, the J gene TRBJ2-7, with D uncertain. CDR1 and CDR2 (germline): KGHSH, LQKENI. This CDR3 comprises 15 residues. V lost 3 bases and J lost 3, with 15 bases in between.

The CDR3 loop reads CASSAGTGFYEQYF. For the CDR3, the DNA is TGTGCCAGCAGCGCTGGGACAGGTTTTTACGAGCAGTACTTC. The rearrangement links TRBV7-9 to TRBJ2-7, with TRBD1 identical over 8 bases. This CDR3 comprises 14 residues. Losses at the gene ends were 5 bases for V and 4 bases for J; bases not matched to a gene: 7. Germline V gives CDR1 SEHNR, CDR2 FQNEAQ (reference sequence).

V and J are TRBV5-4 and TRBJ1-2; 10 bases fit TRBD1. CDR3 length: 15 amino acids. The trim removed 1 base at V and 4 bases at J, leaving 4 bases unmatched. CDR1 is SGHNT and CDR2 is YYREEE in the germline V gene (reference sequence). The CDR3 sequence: CASSLRQGAGYGYTF. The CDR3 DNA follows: TGTGCCAGCAGCTTGCGACAGGGGGCCGGCTATGGCTACACCTTC.

DNA of the CDR3: TGCGCCAGCAGCCCACTTAGGGGGACAGGGGCACTCCACTACAATGAGCAGTTCTTC. Protein sequence: CASSPLRGTGALHYNEQFF. The chain employs TRBV4-1 and TRBJ2-1, with TRBD1 matching over 10 bases. Germline V lookup: CDR1 MGHRA, CDR2 YSYEKL. The CDR3 has 19 residues. J lost 3 bases, V lost 4 bases, and 15 bases had no gene match.

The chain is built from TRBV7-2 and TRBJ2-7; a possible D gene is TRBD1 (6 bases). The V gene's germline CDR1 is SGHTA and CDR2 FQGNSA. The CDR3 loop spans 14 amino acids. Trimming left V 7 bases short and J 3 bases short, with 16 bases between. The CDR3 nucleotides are TGTGCCAGCAATCCAGGACAGAAAGTCTACGAGCAGTACTTC. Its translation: CASNPGQKVYEQYF.

The CDR3 DNA follows: TGTGCCAGTAGGGGTCTCGAGGATAACTATGGCTACACCTTC. Its translation: CASRGLEDNYGYTF. V usage is TRBV19 and J usage is TRBJ1-2; D ambiguous. Trimming cost V 6 bases and J 1 base, with 12 bases left between them. CDR3 length: 14 amino acids. The germline V gene has CDR1 LNHDA and CDR2 SQIVND (reference sequence).

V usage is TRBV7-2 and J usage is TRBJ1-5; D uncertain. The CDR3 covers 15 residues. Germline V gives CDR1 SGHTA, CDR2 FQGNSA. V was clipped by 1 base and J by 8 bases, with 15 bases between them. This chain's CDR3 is CASSLVEGTAKPQHF. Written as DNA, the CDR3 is TGTGCCAGCAGCTTAGTTGAGGGAACGGCGAAGCCCCAGCATTTT.

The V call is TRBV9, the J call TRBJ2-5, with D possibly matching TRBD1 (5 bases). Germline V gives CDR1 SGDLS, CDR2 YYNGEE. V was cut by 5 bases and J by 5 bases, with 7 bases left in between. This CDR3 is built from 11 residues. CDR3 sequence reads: CASRGRETQYF. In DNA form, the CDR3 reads TGTGCCAGCAGGGGGCGGGAGACCCAGTACTTC. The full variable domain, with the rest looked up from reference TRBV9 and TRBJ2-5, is DSGVTQTPKHLITATGQRVTLRCSPRSGDLSVYWYQQSLDQGLQFLIQYYNGEERAKGNILERFSAQQFPDLHSELNLSSLELGDSALYFCASRGRETQYFGPGTRLLVL.

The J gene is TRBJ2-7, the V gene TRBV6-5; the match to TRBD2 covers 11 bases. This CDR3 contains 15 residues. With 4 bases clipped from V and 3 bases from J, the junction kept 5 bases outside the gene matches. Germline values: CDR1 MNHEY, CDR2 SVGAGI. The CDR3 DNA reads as TGTGCCAGCAGTTCCGCCGGGACTAGCGGCTACGAGCAGTACTTC. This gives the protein CASSSAGTSGYEQYF.

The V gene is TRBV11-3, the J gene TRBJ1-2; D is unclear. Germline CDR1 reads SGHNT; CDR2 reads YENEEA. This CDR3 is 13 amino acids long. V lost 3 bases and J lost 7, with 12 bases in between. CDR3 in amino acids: CASSFEGSRGYTF. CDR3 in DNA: TGTGCCAGCAGCTTTGAGGGCAGCCGTGGCTACACCTTC.

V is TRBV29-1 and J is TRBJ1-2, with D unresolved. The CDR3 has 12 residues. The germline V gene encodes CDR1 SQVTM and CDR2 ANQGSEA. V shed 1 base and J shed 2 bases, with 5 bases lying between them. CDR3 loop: CSVEAQNYGYTF. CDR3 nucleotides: TGCAGCGTTGAAGCCCAGAACTATGGCTACACCTTC.